This is a list of T cell receptor beta chains from one sample in a study of T cells in Graves' hyperthyroidism and ophthalmopathy. TCRdb itself ran the multiplex PCR reads through MiXCR, one entry per CDR3 protein. Of about 530,000 distinct CDR3 sequences detected, about 15% appear once; the ten largest clones hold 17%. The sequencing input was blood. These receptors originate from a woman aged 18-29 years with Graves' ophthalmopathy. Both conserved end residues are part of each CDR3. The D gene is left open where the match is weak. Clone size is stated in some rows and not others, as once, few, many or a class when expanded.

V	size	D	J	DNA	CDR3
TRBV19	few	TRBD2	TRBJ2-7	TGTGCCAGTAGTATGAGGACTAGCGGGAGCTCCTACGAGCAGTACTTC	CASSMRTSGSSYEQYF
TRBV14	many	.	TRBJ2-1	TGTGCCAGCAGCCCCGGGACTCCGACCTACAATGAGCAGTTCTTC	CASSPGTPTYNEQFF
TRBV6-2/TRBV6-3	many	.	TRBJ2-5	TGTGCCAGCAGTTACGGGATCCAAGAGACCCAGTACTTC	CASSYGIQETQYF
TRBV27	many	.	TRBJ1-2	TGTGCCAGCAGTTCGGCAGAGAACTATGGCTACACCTTC	CASSSAENYGYTF
TRBV5-1	many	.	TRBJ2-7	TGCGCCAGCAGTCGACAGTCAACCTACGAGCAGTACTTC	CASSRQSTYEQYF
TRBV11-2	many	.	TRBJ1-3	TGTGCCAGCAGCTCACAGGGAAGCTCTGGAAACACCATATATTTT	CASSSQGSSGNTIYF
TRBV19	once	TRBD1	TRBJ1-5	TGTGCCAGTAGTTTACAGGGGGTTCAGCCCCAGCATTTT	CASSLQGVQPQHF
TRBV12-3/TRBV12-4	many	.	TRBJ1-2	TGTGCCAGCAGTTTAAAGTGGAACAGAGAGAACTACACCTTC	CASSLKWNRENYTF
TRBV11-3	many	.	TRBJ2-7	TGTGCCAGCAGCCGAGTTCCGTTCTCCGAGCAGTACTTC	CASSRVPFSEQYF
TRBV6-2/TRBV6-3	few	TRBD2	TRBJ2-4	TGTGCCAGCAGGACATCGGGACTAGCGGGAGATTTTAACGTCAAAAACATTCAGTACTTC	CASRTSGLAGDFNVKNIQYF
TRBV6-1	many	TRBD1	TRBJ2-2	TGTGCCAGTCAGGACAGGGCGAACACCGGGGAGCTGTTTTTT	CASQDRANTGELFF
TRBV9	few	.	TRBJ2-3	TGTGCCAGCAGCGTAGAGGGGAAGCCCCACACCTACACAGATACGCAGTATTTT	CASSVEGKPHTYTDTQYF
TRBV2	many	TRBD1	TRBJ2-4	TGTGCCAGCACCCTGACAGGGGGCAGGAACATTCAGTACTTC	CASTLTGGRNIQYF
TRBV5-1	many	TRBD2	TRBJ2-3	TGCGCCAGCAGCCTCACTAGCGCGGGCACAGATACGCAGTATTTT	CASSLTSAGTDTQYF
TRBV9	.	TRBD2	TRBJ2-7	TGTGCCAGCAGCGTAGGTCTCCCTAGCGGCCCGCGGGACGAGCAGTACTTC	CASSVGLPSGPRDEQYF
TRBV30	many	TRBD1	TRBJ2-5	TGTGCCTGGAGCGGGACAGGGAAGAGGACCCAGTACTTC	CAWSGTGKRTQYF
TRBV7-2	many	.	TRBJ2-1	TGTGCCAGCAGCCCTGACTTTACCTCCTCCAATGAGCAGTTCTTC	CASSPDFTSSNEQFF
TRBV5-4	few	TRBD2	TRBJ2-1	TGTGCCAGCAGCATGGGACTAGCAAAATACGAGCAGTTCTTC	CASSMGLAKYEQFF
TRBV7-9	many	.	TRBJ2-5	TGTGCCAGCAGCCACACATTTAACCCCAACCAAGAGACCCAGTACTTC	CASSHTFNPNQETQYF
TRBV7-2	.	.	TRBJ2-4	TGTGCCAGCAGCTGGGGCGGGGGGACAGGGCCCCAAAACATTCAGTACTTC	CASSWGGGTGPQNIQYF
TRBV10-1	.	TRBD1	TRBJ2-1	TGCGCCAGCAGCACAGGGGGCTTTATCATAAACAATGAGCAGTTCTTC	CASSTGGFIINNEQFF
TRBV11-2	many	TRBD2	TRBJ2-2	TGTGCCAGCAGCTTAATGGTCGAGCGGGGGTCCCCCGGCAGGGAGCTGTTTTTT	CASSLMVERGSPGRELFF
TRBV11-3	many	.	TRBJ2-1	TGTGCCAGCAGCCGCATAGCAGGGTCGTTCAATGAGCAGTTCTTC	CASSRIAGSFNEQFF
TRBV28	many	TRBD1	TRBJ2-7	TGTGCCAGCAGTTTACCGGGACAGGGGGGCGACGAGCAGTACTTC	CASSLPGQGGDEQYF
TRBV27	few	.	TRBJ2-7	TGTGCCAGCAGTGTACAGGATTCCTACGAGCAGTACTTC	CASSVQDSYEQYF
TRBV27	many	TRBD2	TRBJ2-7	TGTGCCAGCAGTTTAACTAGCGGACCCTACGAGCAGTACTTC	CASSLTSGPYEQYF
TRBV7-2	.	.	TRBJ1-3	TGTGCCAGCAGCCCCTTTATGGGGGGGGCTGGAAACACCATATATTTT	CASSPFMGGAGNTIYF
TRBV4-1	few	.	TRBJ2-1	TGCGCCGCCTCAGGGAGCTCCTACAATGAGCAGTTCTTC	CAASGSSYNEQFF
TRBV27	few	.	TRBJ1-4	TGTGCCAGCCCATATGTTGCCAGGGGAGGGGAAAAACTGTTTTTT	CASPYVARGGEKLFF
TRBV19	few	.	TRBJ2-1	TGTGCCAGTAGTAGGTTAAGGGACTCCGGGCCCTACAATGAGCAGTTCTTC	CASSRLRDSGPYNEQFF
TRBV6-2/TRBV6-3	many	.	TRBJ2-7	TGTGCCTGCGGCGGCGCCAACTCCTACGAGCAGTACTTC	CACGGANSYEQYF
TRBV27	many	.	TRBJ2-5	TGTGCCAGCAGCCCCCTACCGGGACCGACGCAAGAGACCCAGTACTTC	CASSPLPGPTQETQYF
TRBV3-1	many	TRBD1	TRBJ2-1	TGTGCCAGCAGCCTCGGGACAGGGGCGACCCTCCAGTTCTTC	CASSLGTGATLQFF
TRBV5-4	.	.	TRBJ2-1	TGTGCCAGCATTACACAGCATGAGCAGTTCTTC	CASITQHEQFF
TRBV7-9	many	TRBD2	TRBJ2-7	TGTGCCAGCAGCTTATCTCTCGGGAGGGCCCACGAGCAGTACTTC	CASSLSLGRAHEQYF
TRBV11-3	many	.	TRBJ1-3	TGTGCCAGCAGCTTGACCTCTGGAAACACCATATATTTT	CASSLTSGNTIYF
TRBV15	many	.	TRBJ1-5	TGTGCCACCAGCAGAGCGCATCAGCCCCAGCATTTT	CATSRAHQPQHF
TRBV6-1	.	.	TRBJ2-7	TGTGCCAGCAGTGGTGGGCCTACCTACGAGCAGTACTTC	CASSGGPTYEQYF
TRBV28	.	.	TRBJ1-2	TGTGCCAGCAGTTCCGGGACGGTGTACTATGGCTACACCTTC	CASSSGTVYYGYTF
TRBV20-1	few	TRBD1	TRBJ2-6	TGCAGTGCTAGGAGTTTTGGACAGGGTCGCTCTGGGGCCAACGTCCTGACTTTC	CSARSFGQGRSGANVLTF
TRBV7-3	many	.	TRBJ2-5	TGTGCCAGCAGCCTGACAAATCATCAAGAGACCCAGTACTTC	CASSLTNHQETQYF